These T cell receptor beta chains were read from a single sample in a study of Ad26.COV2.S vaccination and SARS-CoV-2 variants. The method was immunoSEQ multiplex PCR; TCRdb's version includes in-frame clones alone and lacks a portion of them. Here the sample spans approximately 240,000 clones, around 87% being singletons. The specimen was peripheral blood, collected in a trial of Ad26.COV2.S vaccine versus placebo. Receptors were obtained from a person between 18 and 59 years old who received the Ad26.COV2.S COVID-19 vaccine or a placebo. CDR3s include the opening cysteine and the closing phenylalanine or tryptophan. A D gene is named only where the DNA matches it firmly. Size tells how often a clone was seen (once, few, many) or the class of an expanded clone, and some rows leave it out.

clone size	CDR3 length	J gene	V gene	D gene	CDR3 protein	CDR3 DNA
-	16	TRBJ1-3	TRBV7-6	-	CASSPVLQGSGNTIYF	TGTGCCAGCAGCCCAGTGCTACAGGGCAGCGGAAACACCATATATTTT
-	16	TRBJ2-3	TRBV5-1	-	CASSLDGRRGTDTQYF	TGCGCCAGCAGCTTGGATGGGAGGAGGGGCACAGATACGCAGTATTTT
-	15	TRBJ2-1	TRBV7-8	-	CASSLRLLAGYEQFF	TGTGCCAGCAGCTTAAGATTACTAGCCGGCTATGAGCAGTTCTTC
-	11	TRBJ2-7	TRBV28	TRBD2	CASSREGEQYF	TGTGCCAGCAGTAGGGAGGGCGAGCAGTACTTC
-	15	TRBJ1-4	TRBV13	TRBD1	CASSRGGTVYEKLFF	TGTGCCAGCAGCCGCGGCGGGACAGTCTATGAAAAACTGTTTTTT
-	12	TRBJ1-2	TRBV19	-	CASRKGLYGYTF	TGTGCCAGTAGAAAAGGGCTCTATGGCTACACCTTC
-	13	TRBJ1-6	TRBV9	TRBD1	CASRGQGDSPLHF	TGTGCCAGCAGGGGACAGGGAGATTCACCCCTCCACTTT
-	15	TRBJ2-7	TRBV6-2/TRBV6-3	-	CASSYGPASSYEQYF	TGTGCCAGCAGTTACGGCCCTGCGAGCTCCTACGAGCAGTACTTC
-	14	TRBJ2-7	TRBV5-1	TRBD1	CASSLGSGGYEQYF	TGCGCCAGCAGCTTGGGTTCAGGGGGCTACGAGCAGTACTTC
few	13	TRBJ2-5	TRBV7-3	TRBD1	CASSRQGGETQYF	TGTGCCAGCAGCCGACAGGGGGGAGAGACCCAGTACTTC
-	11	TRBJ2-5	TRBV10-3	-	CAISESGTQYF	TGTGCCATCAGTGAGTCGGGGACCCAGTACTTC
-	14	TRBJ1-5	TRBV7-8	-	CASSSGTSNQPQHF	TGTGCCAGCAGCTCGGGTACTAGCAATCAGCCCCAGCATTTT
once	17	TRBJ2-7	TRBV4-3	TRBD2	CASSQDALAGGVYEQYF	TGCGCCAGCAGCCAAGACGCACTAGCGGGAGGAGTATACGAGCAGTACTTC
-	14	TRBJ2-5	TRBV15	-	CATSRVGGQETQYF	TGTGCCACCAGCAGAGTTGGGGGACAAGAGACCCAGTACTTC
-	13	TRBJ1-1	TRBV6-1	-	CASSEIRNTEAFF	TGTGCCAGCAGTGAGATAAGAAACACTGAAGCTTTCTTT
once	12	TRBJ2-5	TRBV18	-	CASSPYQETQYF	TGTGCCAGCTCACCATACCAAGAGACCCAGTACTTC
-	13	TRBJ2-7	TRBV4-3	-	CASSQEGRGEQYF	TGCGCCAGCAGCCAAGAGGGACGGGGCGAGCAGTACTTC
few	15	TRBJ1-1	TRBV9	TRBD1	CASSTTGFGHTEAFF	TGTGCCAGCAGCACGACAGGGTTCGGGCACACTGAAGCTTTCTTT
-	17	TRBJ2-1	TRBV5-1	TRBD1	CASSLGDRGISYNEQFF	TGCGCCAGCAGCTTGGGAGACAGGGGGATCTCCTACAATGAGCAGTTCTTC
-	15	TRBJ2-7	TRBV5-1	TRBD2	CASRLAGGPGYEQYF	TGCGCCAGCAGGCTAGCGGGAGGGCCAGGGTACGAGCAGTACTTC
-	16	TRBJ2-6	TRBV7-7	TRBD1	CASSRTGGDGANVLTF	TGTGCTAGCAGCCGGACAGGGGGCGATGGGGCCAACGTCCTGACTTTC
-	16	TRBJ2-7	TRBV9	TRBD1	CASSVGGPTGAHEQYF	TGTGCCAGCAGCGTAGGGGGGCCGACAGGGGCCCACGAGCAGTACTTC
-	19	TRBJ2-2	TRBV12-5	TRBD2	CASGLVTSGSLGLPGELFF	TGTGCTAGTGGTTTGGTGACTAGCGGGAGTCTGGGTCTCCCCGGGGAGCTGTTTTTT
-	12	TRBJ1-1	TRBV3-1/TRBV3-2	-	CASKKGNTEAFF	TGTGCCAGCAAGAAGGGGAACACTGAAGCTTTCTTT
-	14	TRBJ2-2	TRBV7-8	TRBD1	CASGERGRIGELFF	TGTGCCAGCGGTGAAAGGGGGCGTATCGGGGAGCTGTTTTTT
-	12	TRBJ1-2	TRBV6-2/TRBV6-3	-	CASSFSGVGYTF	TGTGCCAGCAGTTTTTCAGGGGTCGGCTACACCTTC
-	15	TRBJ1-2	TRBV11-3	TRBD1	CASSFGTGADYGYTF	TGTGCCAGCAGCTTTGGGACAGGGGCAGACTATGGCTACACCTTC
-	18	TRBJ2-6	TRBV21-1	-	CASSEQGRHRSGANVLTF	TGTGCCAGCAGCGAACAGGGTAGACACCGCTCTGGGGCCAACGTCCTGACTTTC
-	14	TRBJ2-7	TRBV6-1	TRBD2	CASSDRGGPYEQYF	TGTGCCAGCAGTGACCGGGGGGGGCCCTACGAGCAGTACTTC
-	19	TRBJ2-3	TRBV3-1/TRBV3-2	-	CASSQDTYFPVNRTDTQYF	TGTGCCAGCAGCCAAGATACATACTTCCCCGTGAATCGCACAGATACGCAGTATTTT
-	13	TRBJ2-7	TRBV27	TRBD1	CASSHRGSYEQYF	TGTGCCAGCAGCCACAGGGGCTCCTACGAGCAGTACTTC
-	13	TRBJ2-7	TRBV5-1	-	CASSSGQSYEQYF	TGCGCCAGCAGCTCAGGACAATCCTACGAGCAGTACTTC
-	12	TRBJ1-2	TRBV28	-	CASSWGDYGYTF	TGTGCCAGCAGTTGGGGGGACTATGGCTACACCTTC
-	13	TRBJ1-2	TRBV12-3/TRBV12-4	-	CASSLGDNYGYTF	TGTGCCAGCAGTTTGGGGGATAACTATGGCTACACCTTC
-	14	TRBJ1-5	TRBV19	-	CASSRGYSNQPQHF	TGTGCCAGTAGTAGGGGTTATAGCAATCAGCCCCAGCATTTT
-	14	TRBJ2-2	TRBV7-2	-	CASSLGVNTGELFF	TGTGCCAGCAGCTTAGGGGTGAACACCGGGGAGCTGTTTTTT
-	14	TRBJ2-7	TRBV5-1	-	CASREGDGHYEQYF	TGCGCCAGCAGGGAGGGTGACGGGCACTACGAGCAGTACTTC
-	14	TRBJ2-1	TRBV7-9	TRBD2	CASSPGLAGDEQFF	TGTGCCAGCAGCCCGGGACTAGCGGGAGATGAGCAGTTCTTC
few	15	TRBJ2-2	TRBV7-2	-	CASSLARGNTGELFF	TGTGCCAGCAGCTTAGCACGGGGTAACACCGGGGAGCTGTTTTTT
-	16	TRBJ2-7	TRBV3-1/TRBV3-2	-	CASSQGAAGHSYEQYF	TGTGCCAGCAGCCAAGGGGCAGCGGGTCACTCCTACGAGCAGTACTTC
-	19	TRBJ2-7	TRBV6-2/TRBV6-3	-	CASSHTLQAGRLSSYEQYF	TGTGCCAGCAGCCACACCCTCCAGGCAGGCCGCTTGAGCTCCTACGAGCAGTACTTC
-	15	TRBJ1-6	TRBV28	-	CASTPVRGSGSPLHF	TGTGCCAGCACTCCCGTCAGGGGATCAGGATCACCCCTCCACTTT
-	15	TRBJ2-1	TRBV7-8	TRBD1	CASSFGRDRHNEQFF	TGTGCCAGCAGCTTTGGCCGGGACAGACACAATGAGCAGTTCTTC
-	16	TRBJ2-2	TRBV5-1	-	CASSLYGTLDTGELFF	TGCGCCAGCAGCTTGTATGGCACGTTGGACACCGGGGAGCTGTTTTTT
-	16	TRBJ2-7	TRBV5-1	-	CASSSLLAGISYEQYF	TGCGCCAGCAGCTCCCTCCTCGCCGGGATCTCCTACGAGCAGTACTTC
-	14	TRBJ2-1	TRBV13	TRBD2	CASRRAGGGNEQFF	TGTGCCAGCCGGCGAGCGGGAGGAGGCAATGAGCAGTTCTTC
-	13	TRBJ1-6	TRBV18	-	CASSPGQNSPLHF	TGTGCCAGCTCACCAGGACAGAATTCACCCCTCCACTTT
once	15	TRBJ2-5	TRBV5-8	-	CASSPTGTPQETQYF	TGTGCCAGCAGCCCAACCGGGACTCCTCAAGAGACCCAGTACTTC
once	20	TRBJ2-6	TRBV9	-	CASSPNPDSALGSGANVLTF	TGTGCCAGCAGCCCCAATCCCGATTCGGCTCTTGGCTCTGGGGCCAACGTCCTGACTTTC
-	13	TRBJ1-2	TRBV7-9	-	CASSTSSDYGYTF	TGTGCCAGCAGCACCTCATCGGACTATGGCTACACCTTC
-	15	TRBJ2-7	TRBV28	TRBD1	CASRSPGQGSYEQYF	TGTGCCAGCCGTTCGCCGGGACAGGGGTCATACGAGCAGTACTTC
-	15	TRBJ1-5	TRBV5-6	-	CASSLDPVDNQPQHF	TGTGCCAGCAGCTTGGACCCCGTGGACAATCAGCCCCAGCATTTT
-	15	TRBJ1-1	TRBV6-5	-	CASNPFPLMNTEAFF	TGTGCCAGCAATCCATTTCCGTTGATGAACACTGAAGCTTTCTTT
-	15	TRBJ2-5	TRBV7-9	-	CASSLVQGRRETQYF	TGTGCCAGCAGCTTAGTCCAGGGCAGGCGAGAGACCCAGTACTTC
-	14	TRBJ1-1	TRBV27	-	CASSLSLGRGVAFF	TGTGCCAGCAGTTTATCTCTGGGGCGGGGGGTGGCTTTCTTT
-	15	TRBJ2-7	TRBV9	TRBD1	CASSVLDRGPYEQYF	TGTGCCAGCAGCGTTTTAGACAGGGGTCCCTACGAGCAGTACTTC
-	15	TRBJ2-5	TRBV28	-	CASSLTGVLQETQYF	TGTGCCAGCAGCTTGACAGGAGTCCTACAAGAGACCCAGTACTTC
-	21	TRBJ2-5	TRBV3-1/TRBV3-2	TRBD2	CASSQDLRRALSGGSSETQYF	TGTGCCAGCAGCCAAGATCTTCGTAGGGCGTTGAGCGGGGGTTCCAGTGAGACCCAGTACTTC
-	16	TRBJ2-4	TRBV19	-	CASSIDEKLAKNIQYF	TGTGCCAGTAGTATAGACGAGAAGCTAGCCAAAAACATTCAGTACTTC